The rows below give T cell receptor beta chains drawn from one sample of a study of blood T cell repertoires in COVID-19. The method was immunoSEQ multiplex PCR; TCRdb's version includes in-frame clones alone and lacks a portion of them. The sample contains about 390,000 clones, around nine tenths of which appear only once. The sequenced sample was PBMCs or T cells enriched from blood (not recorded which). Every receptor here comes from a woman aged 45-60 years who had recovered from COVID-19. The CDR3 runs from the conserved cysteine through the conserved F or W. The D gene is left open where the match is weak. Clone size is not always given. Where it is, it says once, few, many or a class for expanded clones.

v_gene	d_gene	abundance	j_gene	CDR3nt	CDR3aa
TRBV2	.	.	TRBJ1-5	TGTGCCAGCAGGGTGGAACAGCAGAGCAATCAGCCCCAGCATTTT	CASRVEQQSNQPQHF
TRBV11-2	.	.	TRBJ2-1	TGTGCCAGCAGCTTATCTCAACCGCCGGGTGAGCAGTTCTTC	CASSLSQPPGEQFF
TRBV2	TRBD2	few	TRBJ2-3	TGTGCCAGCAGTGAAGGACGAATAGCGGGGGGAATGACAGATACGCAGTATTTT	CASSEGRIAGGMTDTQYF
TRBV5-4	TRBD2	.	TRBJ2-2	TGTGCCAGCAGCTTGCGGGGGGGCAGTAGTGGGGAGCTGTTTTTT	CASSLRGGSSGELFF
TRBV19	.	.	TRBJ2-3	TGTGCCAGTACTCTTGAAGCGGACAGCACAGATACGCAGTATTTT	CASTLEADSTDTQYF
TRBV18	TRBD1	.	TRBJ2-5	TGTGCCAGCTCTCAAGACAGGGAAGAGACCCAGTACTTC	CASSQDREETQYF
TRBV6-5	TRBD1	.	TRBJ1-2	TGTGCCAGCAGGCAGACAGGGGGCAGGTATGGCTACACCTTC	CASRQTGGRYGYTF
TRBV11-3	TRBD2	.	TRBJ2-1	TGTGCCAGCATCCTACTAGCGGGGGTGTACAATGAGCAGTTCTTC	CASILLAGVYNEQFF
TRBV11-3	TRBD1	.	TRBJ1-1	TGTGCCAGCAGCCTCGGGTTCGGGGACAGGAACACTGAAGCTTTCTTT	CASSLGFGDRNTEAFF
TRBV6-2/TRBV6-3	TRBD1	.	TRBJ2-3	TGTGCCAGCAGCCTCCGAACGACAGGGACAGATACGCAGTATTTT	CASSLRTTGTDTQYF
TRBV5-1	.	.	TRBJ2-1	TGCGCCAGCAGCTCAGACTCACGGTACAATGAGCAGTTCTTC	CASSSDSRYNEQFF
TRBV2	TRBD1	once	TRBJ2-4	TGTGCCAGCAGTGAGAGGTCCGGACAGGGGGGCAAAAACATTCAGTACTTC	CASSERSGQGGKNIQYF
TRBV28	.	.	TRBJ1-2	TGTGCCAGCAGTTATGACTTCTATGGCTACACCTTC	CASSYDFYGYTF
TRBV3-1/TRBV3-2	TRBD1	few	TRBJ2-2	TGTGCCAGCAGCCACAGGGGGCGCACCGGGGAGCTGTTTTTT	CASSHRGRTGELFF
TRBV6-5	.	.	TRBJ1-2	TGTGCCAGCAGCCCATGGGGCTCGGCTGGCTATGGCTACACCTTC	CASSPWGSAGYGYTF
TRBV13	TRBD2	.	TRBJ2-1	TGTGCCAGCAGCACCAGGACTAGCGGGGGGTCCTACAATGAGCAGTTCTTC	CASSTRTSGGSYNEQFF
TRBV6-5	.	.	TRBJ1-2	TGTGCCACCGCGCGGGGGGGGAACTATGGCTACACCTTC	CATARGGNYGYTF
TRBV20-1	.	.	TRBJ2-5	TGCAGTGCGGCGGGTCAAGAGACCCAGTACTTC	CSAAGQETQYF
TRBV19	.	.	TRBJ2-3	TGTGCCAGTAGTACCGGGACATCTTACACAGATACGCAGTATTTT	CASSTGTSYTDTQYF
TRBV7-8	.	.	TRBJ2-7	TGTGCCAGCAGCTCCCGACAGCTCTACGAGCAGTACTTC	CASSSRQLYEQYF
TRBV5-1	.	.	TRBJ1-6	TGCGCCAGCAGCTCGGTCGGGCAGGGTAATTCACCCCTCCACTTT	CASSSVGQGNSPLHF
TRBV19	.	.	TRBJ1-2	TGTGCCAGTAGGGACAGTCCCGACCCGGGAGGCTACACCTTC	CASRDSPDPGGYTF
TRBV3-1/TRBV3-2	TRBD1	.	TRBJ2-1	TGTGCCAGCAGCCAATCGGACAGGGCATACAATGAGCAGTTCTTC	CASSQSDRAYNEQFF
TRBV5-3	.	.	TRBJ1-5	TGTGCCAGAAGCTGTACAGGGTACAATCAGCCCCAGCATTTT	CARSCTGYNQPQHF
TRBV11-3	.	.	TRBJ2-3	TGTGCCAGCAGCTTATCAGGGTTGGCAGATACGCAGTATTTT	CASSLSGLADTQYF
TRBV7-2	.	.	TRBJ1-2	TGTGCCAGCAGCTACCCGAGGACGGGGAACTATGGCTACACCTTC	CASSYPRTGNYGYTF
TRBV19	TRBD2	once	TRBJ2-3	TGTGCCAGTAGTTCTAGCGGGGGTTCCACAGATACGCAGTATTTT	CASSSSGGSTDTQYF
TRBV11-2	.	.	TRBJ2-7	TGTGCCAGCAGCTTAGGGTCAGGGTACGAGCAGTACTTC	CASSLGSGYEQYF
TRBV7-9	TRBD1	.	TRBJ2-7	TGTGCCAGCAGCACAGATACGGGACAGGGTGGCTTAGGGTTCTACGAGCAGTACTTC	CASSTDTGQGGLGFYEQYF